These 10 T cell receptor beta chains share one sample of origin, sequenced in a study of cytomegalovirus exposure and HLA in healthy donors. 60 Vbeta and 13 Jbeta primers were used in PCR. Produced via immunoSEQ multiplex PCR; TCRdb's table is partial and in-frame only. This sample yields over 150,000 clones, of which roughly four fifths are seen a single time; around 1.5% belongs to the top ten. Sequencing was performed on PBMCs. These receptors were taken from a man aged 50-60 years in good health and CMV-seronegative.

This chain links TRBV9 with TRBJ2-7; TRBD2 matches at 9 bases. This CDR3 is built from 17 residues. J gave up 2 bases and V 4 bases, and 13 bases lay outside the gene matches. Looked up from germline, CDR1 is SGDLS and CDR2 is YYNGEE. CDR3 coding DNA: TGTGCCAGCAGCCTATCCTCCGGAGCGGGAGGCCCCTACGAGCAGTACTTC. Translating it yields CASSLSSGAGGPYEQYF.

The genes are TRBV5-1 and TRBJ2-3; 8 positions agree with TRBD2. This CDR3 contains 16 residues. The germline V gene encodes CDR1 SGHRS and CDR2 YFSETQ. V shed 0 bases and J 2 bases; nucleotides not matched to a gene: 5. CDR3 bases: TGCGCCAGCAGCTTGGGGGTAGCGGGGACCACAGATACGCAGTATTTT. Translated, it gives CASSLGVAGTTDTQYF.

The chain uses TRBV9 and TRBJ1-4, with unresolved D. The CDR3 is 20 residues long. Germline V gene lookup returns CDR1 SGDLS and CDR2 YYNGEE. V was trimmed by 0 bases and J by 1 base, leaving 22 bases between them. CDR3 in amino acids: CASSVDGRMIGMVTNEKLFF. CDR3 nucleotides: TGTGCCAGCAGCGTAGATGGCAGGATGATCGGTATGGTAACTAATGAAAAACTGTTTTTT.

The CDR3 bases are TGTGCCAGCAGTGCGGGACAGGGGGCGAGGACTGAAGCTTTCTTT. Its protein is CASSAGQGARTEAFF. The gene calls are TRBV6-5 and TRBJ1-1; the match to TRBD1 covers 12 bases. The length of the CDR3 is 15 residues. Germline CDR1 and CDR2: MNHEY and SVGAGI. V was pared by 5 bases and J by 5 bases, with 6 bases of the junction left unmatched.

The chain has TRBV7-2 and TRBJ2-1; 14 nucleotides align to TRBD2. Germline V gives CDR1 SGHTA, CDR2 FQGNSA. After removal of 5 bases from V and 10 bases from J, the junction contained 4 bases not matched to a gene. This CDR3 is 14 amino acids long. CDR3 protein: CASSQGLAGAEQFF. In DNA, the CDR3 is TGTGCCAGCAGCCAGGGACTAGCGGGGGCGGAGCAGTTCTTC.

The chain links TRBV5-6 to TRBJ2-7; D not certain. Trimming left V 0 bases short and J 1 base short, with 11 bases between. Germline CDR1 SGHDT, CDR2 YYEEEE. The CDR3 totals 15 residues. The DNA of the CDR3 is TGTGCCAGCAGCTTGGGCAGTTACAATTCCTACGAGCAGTACTTC. As protein: CASSLGSYNSYEQYF.

This chain links TRBV9 with TRBJ1-5, with D possibly being TRBD1 (6 bases). The V gene's germline CDR1 is SGDLS and CDR2 YYNGEE. There are 15 residues in the CDR3. The germline V and J ends were trimmed by 4 bases and 1 base, with 12 bases remaining between them. CDR3 in amino acids: CASSPGGTSNQPQHF. Written as DNA, the CDR3 is TGTGCCAGCAGCCCCGGGGGGACAAGCAATCAGCCCCAGCATTTT.

This sequence joins TRBV4-1 and TRBJ1-2, with no clear D. Germline lookup yields CDR1 MGHRA and CDR2 YSYEKL. V gave up 0 bases and J gave up 3 bases, with 8 bases separating them. This CDR3 comprises 14 residues. CDR3 sequence: CASSQEREHYGYTF. The CDR3, as DNA: TGCGCCAGCAGCCAAGAAAGGGAGCACTATGGCTACACCTTC.

This chain links TRBV18 with TRBJ2-5; 7 bases line up with TRBD1. The trim removed 1 base at V and 5 bases at J, leaving 7 bases unmatched. CDR3 length: 15 amino acids. Looked up from germline, CDR1 is KGHSH and CDR2 is LQKENI. In DNA, the CDR3 is TGTGCCAGCTCACCACGACAGGGCCCAATGGAGACCCAGTACTTC. Its translation: CASSPRQGPMETQYF.

V and J are TRBV27 and TRBJ2-5; TRBD1 matches at 7 bases. Germline lookup yields CDR1 MNHEY and CDR2 SMNVEV (reference sequence). V trimming: 2 bases; J trimming: 5 bases; junction bases outside the gene matches: 2. This CDR3 is 13 amino acids long. Here the CDR3 DNA reads TGTGCCAGCAGTTTAGGGACAGTCGAGACCCAGTACTTC. Translation gives CASSLGTVETQYF.